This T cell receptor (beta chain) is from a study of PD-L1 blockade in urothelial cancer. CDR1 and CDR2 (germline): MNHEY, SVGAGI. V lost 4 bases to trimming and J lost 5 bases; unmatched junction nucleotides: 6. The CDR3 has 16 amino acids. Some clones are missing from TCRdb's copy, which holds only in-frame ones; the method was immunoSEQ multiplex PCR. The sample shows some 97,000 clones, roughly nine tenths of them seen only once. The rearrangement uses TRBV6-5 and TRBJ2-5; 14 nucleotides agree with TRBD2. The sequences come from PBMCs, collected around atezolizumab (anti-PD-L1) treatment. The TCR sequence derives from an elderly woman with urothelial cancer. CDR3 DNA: TGTGCCAGCAGTTCGGGACTAGCGGGAGCACGGGAGACCCAGTACTTC. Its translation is CASSSGLAGARETQYF.